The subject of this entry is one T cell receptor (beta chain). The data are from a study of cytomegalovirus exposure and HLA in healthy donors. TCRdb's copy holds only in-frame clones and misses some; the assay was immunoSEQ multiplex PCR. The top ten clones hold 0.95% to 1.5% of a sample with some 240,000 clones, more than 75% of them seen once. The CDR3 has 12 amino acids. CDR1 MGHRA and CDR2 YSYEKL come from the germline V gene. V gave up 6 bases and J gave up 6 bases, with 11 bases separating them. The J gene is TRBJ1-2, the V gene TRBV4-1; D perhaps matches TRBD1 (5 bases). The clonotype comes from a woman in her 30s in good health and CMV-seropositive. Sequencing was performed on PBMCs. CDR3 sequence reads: CASRGQGNGYTF. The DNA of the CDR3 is TGCGCCAGCAGGGGGCAGGGCAATGGCTACACCTTC.